This TCR beta chain comes out of a study of blood T cell repertoires in COVID-19 (dated by TCRdb to about 2020). Context from the whole study: Samples from collaborators originated in the United States, Italy and Spain and spanned both the acute and convalescent phases of COVID-19. The dataset comprised deeply sampled blood TCRbeta repertoires from subjects exposed to, actively infected with, or recovered from COVID-19. The repertoires were released in a freely available public database intended as a resource for research on the immune response to SARS-CoV-2. Where available, HLA class I and class II types were taken from metadata supplied by the sample provider and were not determined by assay-based typing. A de-identified subject ID, COVID-19 status, age in years and sex were almost always included in the sample metadata. Samples came from the ongoing ImmuneRACE study (first 160 participants) plus 1,254 subjects from 6 global collaborators. The prospective study material was composed of cDNA or gDNA derived from T cells, B-cell-depleted T cells, or PBMCs.

Collaborating institutions collected whole blood in K2EDTA tubes following their own protocols. For TCRbeta analysis, collaborators shipped samples as frozen whole blood, isolated PBMCs, or DNA extracted from either of those sample types. TCRbeta CDR3 regions were amplified from genomic DNA using the immunoSEQ Assay, a bias-controlled multiplex PCR. Per the original workflow: Nucleated cell counts per sample were estimated from amplification of reference gene primers within the assay. To quantify the absolute abundance of each unique TCRbeta CDR3 rearrangement, sequence reads were collapsed and filtered. For each sample, productive Simpson clonality was calculated as the square root of Simpson's diversity index across productive rearrangements. This is the immuneACCESS table as TCRdb keeps it, with only in-frame sequences that have V and J called. A part of the clones is gone; compared with another copy, unresolved V genes explain less than half, and the rest is unexplained. V, J and clone size derive from that table, while D and trimming were established from the DNA sequence. The sample table contains over 120,000 clones; only one count was recorded for about three quarters of them. The ten largest clones add up to less than 2% of the sample.

Note on this clone: Its antigen is not yet known. Qualities for individual bases were not recorded, and no much larger clone is one base off.

The paper as a whole reports these results and caveats: The quantity of clinical and demographic metadata differed by source and by participant and was supplied without curation.

Germline trimming amounts to 2 bases on V and 8 bases on J, with 5 as the count of junction bases outside the gene matches. Based on the germline V gene, the CDR1 and CDR2 sequences are MNHEY and SVGAGI. The CDR3 spans 13 residues, from the cysteine through the phenylalanine. The kept DNA is CDR3 alone, 39 bases in frame from the first base. Recombination connected TRBV6-5 to TRBJ1-2, with 7 bases in between that match TRBD1. What was sequenced was peripheral blood. The sequence was collected from an older woman with acute or convalescent COVID-19. The CDR3 amino acid sequence is: CASSYETGSGYTF. The DNA sequence follows: TGTGCCAGCAGTTACGAGACAGGGAGCGGCTACACCTTC.